The present T cell receptor beta chain was sequenced within a study of OX40 agonist ivuxolimab in advanced cancers. Study information: A partial response was reached by three patients: one with hepatocellular carcinoma and two with cutaneous melanoma.

Measured with immunoSEQ multiplex PCR; TCRdb has only the in-frame clones, and not every one. The sample records 75,000 to 80,000 clones, around 86% being singletons. Looked up from germline, CDR1 is KGHSH and CDR2 is LQKENI. Deletions cut 5 bases from V and 1 base from J, with 11 bases between. CDR3 length equals 14 residues. This clonotype was sampled from an adult with an advanced solid tumor such as melanoma, head and neck, liver or kidney cancer. This specimen consisted of CD4+ or CD8+ T cells sorted from blood, obtained in a trial of the OX40 agonist ivuxolimab. V usage is TRBV18 and J usage is TRBJ2-5; D is perhaps TRBD1 (5 bases). CDR3: CASSSRQTQETQYF. CDR3 DNA: TGTGCCAGCTCATCTCGACAGACCCAAGAGACCCAGTACTTC.